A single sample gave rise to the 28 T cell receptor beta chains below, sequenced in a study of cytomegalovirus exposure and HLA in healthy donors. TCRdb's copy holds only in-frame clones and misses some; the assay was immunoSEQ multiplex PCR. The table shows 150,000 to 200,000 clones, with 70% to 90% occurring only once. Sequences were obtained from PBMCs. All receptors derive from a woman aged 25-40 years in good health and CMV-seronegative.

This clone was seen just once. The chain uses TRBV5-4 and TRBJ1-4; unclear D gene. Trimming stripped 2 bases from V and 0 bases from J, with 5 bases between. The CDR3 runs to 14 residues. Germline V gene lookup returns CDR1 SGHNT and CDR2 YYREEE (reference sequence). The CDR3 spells CASSFGATNEKLFF. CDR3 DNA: TGTGCCAGCAGCTTTGGGGCAACTAATGAAAAACTGTTTTTT.

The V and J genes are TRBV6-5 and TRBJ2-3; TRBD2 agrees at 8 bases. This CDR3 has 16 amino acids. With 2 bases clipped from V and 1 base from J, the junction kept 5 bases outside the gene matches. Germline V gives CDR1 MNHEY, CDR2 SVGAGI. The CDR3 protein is CASSYIAGGRTDTQYF. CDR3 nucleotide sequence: TGTGCCAGCAGTTACATTGCGGGGGGACGCACAGATACGCAGTATTTT.

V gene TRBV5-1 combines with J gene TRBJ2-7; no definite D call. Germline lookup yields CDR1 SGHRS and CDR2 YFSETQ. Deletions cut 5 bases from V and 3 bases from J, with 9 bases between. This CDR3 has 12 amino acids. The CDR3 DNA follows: TGCGCCAGCAGTCCCGGGCTCTACGAGCAGTACTTC. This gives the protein CASSPGLYEQYF.

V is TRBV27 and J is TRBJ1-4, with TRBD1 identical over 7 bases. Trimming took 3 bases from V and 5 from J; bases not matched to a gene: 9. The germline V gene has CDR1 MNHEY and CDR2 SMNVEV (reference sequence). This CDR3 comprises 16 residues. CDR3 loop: CASSLGQGVGNEKLFF. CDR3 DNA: TGTGCCAGCAGTTTGGGGCAGGGGGTTGGAAATGAAAAACTGTTTTTT.

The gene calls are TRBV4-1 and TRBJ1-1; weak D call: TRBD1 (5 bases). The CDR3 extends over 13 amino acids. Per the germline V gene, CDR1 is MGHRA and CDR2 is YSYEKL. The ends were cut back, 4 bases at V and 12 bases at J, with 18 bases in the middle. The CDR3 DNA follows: TGCGCCAGCAGCCCACACGCGGGGCGCGGGACTTTCTTT. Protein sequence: CASSPHAGRGTFF.

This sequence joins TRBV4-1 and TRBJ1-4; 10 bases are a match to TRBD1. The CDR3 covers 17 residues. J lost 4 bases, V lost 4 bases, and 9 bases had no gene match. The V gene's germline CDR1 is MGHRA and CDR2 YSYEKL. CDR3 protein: CASSLGGTGVLNEKLFF. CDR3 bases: TGCGCCAGCAGCCTCGGTGGGACAGGGGTCCTTAATGAAAAACTGTTTTTT.

In DNA form, the CDR3 reads TGCGCCAGCAGCCGTGGGACTAGCGGGAGTTTCGGGGAGCTGTTTTTT. Its protein product is CASSRGTSGSFGELFF. The chain has TRBV5-1 and TRBJ2-2; 14 bases agree with TRBD2. The germline V gene encodes CDR1 SGHRS and CDR2 YFSETQ. V gave up 4 bases and J gave up 7 bases; unmatched junction bases: 6. This CDR3 has 16 amino acids. Full variable domain (missing parts from reference TRBV5-1 and TRBJ2-2): KAGVTQTPRYLIKTRGQQVTLSCSPISGHRSVSWYQQTPGQGLQFLFEYFSETQRNKGNFPGRFSGRQFSNSRSEMNVSTLELGDSALYLCASSRGTSGSFGELFFGEGSRLTVL.

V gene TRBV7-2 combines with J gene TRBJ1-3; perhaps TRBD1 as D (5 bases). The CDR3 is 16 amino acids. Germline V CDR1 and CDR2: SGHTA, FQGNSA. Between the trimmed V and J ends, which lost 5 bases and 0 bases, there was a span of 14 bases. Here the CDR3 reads CASSRGLLSSGNTIYF. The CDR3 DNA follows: TGTGCCAGCAGCCGGGGACTGTTGAGCTCTGGAAACACCATATATTTT.

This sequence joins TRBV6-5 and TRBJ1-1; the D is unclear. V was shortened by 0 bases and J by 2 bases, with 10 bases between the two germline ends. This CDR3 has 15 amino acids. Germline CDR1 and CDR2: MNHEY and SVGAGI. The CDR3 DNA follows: TGTGCCAGCAGTTACTCGTCTAGGCCCAACACTGAAGCTTTCTTT. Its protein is CASSYSSRPNTEAFF.

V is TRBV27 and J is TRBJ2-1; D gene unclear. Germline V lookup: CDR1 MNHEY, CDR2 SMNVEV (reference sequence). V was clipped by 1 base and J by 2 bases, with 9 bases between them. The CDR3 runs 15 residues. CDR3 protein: CASSLWNPTYNEQFF. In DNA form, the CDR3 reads TGTGCCAGCAGTTTATGGAACCCAACCTACAATGAGCAGTTCTTC.

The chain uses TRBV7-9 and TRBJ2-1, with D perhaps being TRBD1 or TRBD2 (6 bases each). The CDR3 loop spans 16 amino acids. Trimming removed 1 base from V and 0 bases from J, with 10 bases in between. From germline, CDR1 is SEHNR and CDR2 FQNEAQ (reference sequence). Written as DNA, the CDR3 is TGTGCCAGCAGCTTAGTGGGGGGCGGCTCCTACAATGAGCAGTTCTTC. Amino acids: CASSLVGGGSYNEQFF.

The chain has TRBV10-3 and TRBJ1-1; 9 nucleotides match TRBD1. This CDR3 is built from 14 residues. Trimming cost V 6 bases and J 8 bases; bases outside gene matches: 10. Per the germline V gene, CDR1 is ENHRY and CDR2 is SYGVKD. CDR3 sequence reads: CAIRGDRDASEAFF. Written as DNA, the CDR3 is TGTGCCATCAGGGGGGACAGGGACGCCTCAGAAGCTTTCTTT.

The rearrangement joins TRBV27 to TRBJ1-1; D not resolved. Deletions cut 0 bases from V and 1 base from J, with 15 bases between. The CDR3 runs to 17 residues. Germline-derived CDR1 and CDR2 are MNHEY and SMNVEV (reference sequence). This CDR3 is CASSLSRGRLPNTEAFF. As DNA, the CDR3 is TGTGCCAGCAGTTTATCGAGAGGTAGACTTCCGAACACTGAAGCTTTCTTT.

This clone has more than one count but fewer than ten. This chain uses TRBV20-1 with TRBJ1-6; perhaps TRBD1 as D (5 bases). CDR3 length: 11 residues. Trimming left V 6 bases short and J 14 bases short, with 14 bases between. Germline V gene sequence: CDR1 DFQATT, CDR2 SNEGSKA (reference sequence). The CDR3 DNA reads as TGCAGTGCGGCCCCTGGGGGGTCCCTCCACTTT. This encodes CSAAPGGSLHF.

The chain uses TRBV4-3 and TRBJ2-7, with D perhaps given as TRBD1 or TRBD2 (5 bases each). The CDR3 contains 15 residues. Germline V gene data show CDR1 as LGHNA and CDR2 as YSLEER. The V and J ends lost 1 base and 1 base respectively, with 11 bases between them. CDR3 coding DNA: TGCGCCAGCAGCCAAGGAACCGGGGCTTCCTACGAGCAGTACTTC. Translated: CASSQGTGASYEQYF.

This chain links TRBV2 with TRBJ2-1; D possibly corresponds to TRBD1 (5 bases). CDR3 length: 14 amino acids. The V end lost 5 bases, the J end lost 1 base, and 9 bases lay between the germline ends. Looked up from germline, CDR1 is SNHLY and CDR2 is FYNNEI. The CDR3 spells CASSRQSSYNEQFF. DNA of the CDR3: TGTGCCAGCAGTAGACAGTCATCCTACAATGAGCAGTTCTTC.

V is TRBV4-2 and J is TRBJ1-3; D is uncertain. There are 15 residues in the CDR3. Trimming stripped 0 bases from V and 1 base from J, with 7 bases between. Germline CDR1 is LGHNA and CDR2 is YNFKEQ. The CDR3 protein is CASSQDVDSGNTIYF. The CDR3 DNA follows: TGTGCCAGCAGCCAAGATGTAGATTCTGGAAACACCATATATTTT.

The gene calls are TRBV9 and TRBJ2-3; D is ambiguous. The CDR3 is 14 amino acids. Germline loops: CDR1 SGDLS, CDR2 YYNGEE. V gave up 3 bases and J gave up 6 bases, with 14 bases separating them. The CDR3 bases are TGTGCCAGCAGCGCCGGCCCCCGACCGGATACGCAGTATTTT. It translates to CASSAGPRPDTQYF.

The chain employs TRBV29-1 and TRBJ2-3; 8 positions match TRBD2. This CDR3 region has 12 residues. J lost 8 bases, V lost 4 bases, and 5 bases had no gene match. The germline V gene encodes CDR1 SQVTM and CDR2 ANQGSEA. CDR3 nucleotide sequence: TGCAGCGTTGTGGCGGGAGGAGGTACGCAGTATTTT. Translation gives CSVVAGGGTQYF.

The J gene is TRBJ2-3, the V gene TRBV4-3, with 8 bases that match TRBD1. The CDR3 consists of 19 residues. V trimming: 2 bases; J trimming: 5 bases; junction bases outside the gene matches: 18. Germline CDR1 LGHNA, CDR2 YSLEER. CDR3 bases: TGCGCCAGCAGCCAATTAACCTTTGACGACAGGGGAGTGGGAGATACGCAGTATTTT. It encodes CASSQLTFDDRGVGDTQYF.

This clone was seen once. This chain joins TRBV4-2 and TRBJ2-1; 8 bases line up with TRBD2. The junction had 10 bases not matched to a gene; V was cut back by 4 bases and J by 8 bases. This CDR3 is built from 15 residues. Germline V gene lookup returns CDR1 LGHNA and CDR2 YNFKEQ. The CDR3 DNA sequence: TGTGCCAGCAGCCCGGGGGAGCGGGAGTACTATGAGCAGTTCTTC. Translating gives CASSPGEREYYEQFF.

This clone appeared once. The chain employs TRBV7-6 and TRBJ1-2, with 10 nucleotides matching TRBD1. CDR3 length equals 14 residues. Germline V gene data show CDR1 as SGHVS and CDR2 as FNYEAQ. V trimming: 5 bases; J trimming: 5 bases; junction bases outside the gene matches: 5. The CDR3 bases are TGTGCCAGCAGCCAGGGGGGACAGGGGTATGGCTACACCTTC. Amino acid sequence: CASSQGGQGYGYTF.

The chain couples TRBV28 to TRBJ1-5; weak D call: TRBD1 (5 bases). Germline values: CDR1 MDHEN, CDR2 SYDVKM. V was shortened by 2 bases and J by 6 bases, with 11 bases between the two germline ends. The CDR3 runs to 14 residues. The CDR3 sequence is CASSLGGEAQPQHF. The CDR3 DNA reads TGTGCCAGCAGTTTAGGGGGGGAGGCTCAGCCCCAGCATTTT. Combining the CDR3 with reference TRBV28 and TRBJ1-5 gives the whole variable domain DVKVTQSSRYLVKRTGEKVFLECVQDMDHENMFWYRQDPGLGLRLIYFSYDVKMKEKGDIPEGYSVSREKKERFSLILESASTNQTSMYLCASSLGGEAQPQHFGDGTRLSIL.

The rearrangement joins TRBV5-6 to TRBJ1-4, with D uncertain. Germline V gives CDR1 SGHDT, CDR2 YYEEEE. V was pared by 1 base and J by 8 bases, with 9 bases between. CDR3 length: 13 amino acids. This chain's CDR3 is CASSLTSGEKLFF. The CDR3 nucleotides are TGTGCCAGCAGCTTGACCAGTGGCGAAAAACTGTTTTTT.

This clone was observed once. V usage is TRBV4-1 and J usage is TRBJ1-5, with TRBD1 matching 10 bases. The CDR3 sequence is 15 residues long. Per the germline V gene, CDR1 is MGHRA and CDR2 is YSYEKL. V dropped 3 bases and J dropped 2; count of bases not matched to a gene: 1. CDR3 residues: CASSQGTGGNQPQHF. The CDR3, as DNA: TGCGCCAGCAGCCAGGGGACAGGGGGCAATCAGCCCCAGCATTTT.

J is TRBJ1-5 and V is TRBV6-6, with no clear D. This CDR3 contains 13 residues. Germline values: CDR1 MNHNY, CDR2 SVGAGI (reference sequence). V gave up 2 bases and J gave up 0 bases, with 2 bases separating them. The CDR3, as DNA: TGTGCCAGCAGTTACAGTAGCAATCAGCCCCAGCATTTT. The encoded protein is CASSYSSNQPQHF.

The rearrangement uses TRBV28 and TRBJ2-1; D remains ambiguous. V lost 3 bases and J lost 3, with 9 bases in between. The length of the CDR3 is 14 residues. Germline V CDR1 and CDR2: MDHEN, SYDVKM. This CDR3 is CASSFRLNYNEQFF. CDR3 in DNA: TGTGCCAGCAGTTTTCGGCTAAACTACAATGAGCAGTTCTTC.

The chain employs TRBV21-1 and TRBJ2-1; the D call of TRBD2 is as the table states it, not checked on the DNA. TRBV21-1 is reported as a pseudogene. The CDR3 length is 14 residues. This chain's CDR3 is CASSLCGRAPEQFF. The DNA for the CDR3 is TGTGCCAGCAGCCTTTGCGGGAGGGCCCCTGAGCAGTTCTTC.